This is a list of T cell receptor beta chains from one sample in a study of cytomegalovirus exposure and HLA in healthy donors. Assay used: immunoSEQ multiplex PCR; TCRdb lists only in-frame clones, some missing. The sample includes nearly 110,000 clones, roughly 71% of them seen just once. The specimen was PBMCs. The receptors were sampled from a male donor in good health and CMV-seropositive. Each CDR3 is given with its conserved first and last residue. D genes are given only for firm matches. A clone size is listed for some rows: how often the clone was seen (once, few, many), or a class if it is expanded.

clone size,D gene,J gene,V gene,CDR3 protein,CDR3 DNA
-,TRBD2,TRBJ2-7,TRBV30,CAWTSGNTYEQYF,TGTGCCTGGACTAGCGGGAATACATACGAGCAGTACTTC
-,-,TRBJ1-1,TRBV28,CASSPRGTEAFF,TGTGCCAGCAGTCCTAGGGGCACTGAAGCTTTCTTT
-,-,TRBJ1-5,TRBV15,CATSSHSNQPQHF,TGTGCCACCAGCAGCCATAGCAATCAGCCCCAGCATTTT
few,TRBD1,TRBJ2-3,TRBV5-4,CASSPRTGTDTQYF,TGTGCCAGCAGCCCACGGACAGGGACAGATACGCAGTATTTT
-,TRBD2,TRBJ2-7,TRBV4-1,CASSQRGGDEQYF,TGCGCCAGCAGCCAGAGGGGAGGGGACGAGCAGTACTTC
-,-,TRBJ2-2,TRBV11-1,CASSLGANTGELFF,TGTGCCAGCAGCTTAGGAGCGAACACCGGGGAGCTGTTTTTT
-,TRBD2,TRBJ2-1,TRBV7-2,CASSLNPGLAGGPYNEQFF,TGTGCCAGCAGCCTTAACCCGGGACTAGCGGGAGGGCCCTACAATGAGCAGTTCTTC
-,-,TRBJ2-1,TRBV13,CASSLGVGAAYNEQFF,TGTGCCAGCAGCTTAGGCGTGGGGGCTGCCTACAATGAGCAGTTCTTC
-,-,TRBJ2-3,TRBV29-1,CSAYRVNTDTQYF,TGCAGCGCGTACAGGGTGAACACAGATACGCAGTATTTT
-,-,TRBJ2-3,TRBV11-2,CASSLYGQNTDTQYF,TGTGCCAGCAGCTTATACGGACAGAACACAGATACGCAGTATTTT
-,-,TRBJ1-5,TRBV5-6,CASSLYRNSNQPQHF,TGTGCCAGCAGCTTGTACAGGAATAGCAATCAGCCCCAGCATTTT
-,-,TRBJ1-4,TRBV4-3,CASSQDGEPYNEKLFF,TGCGCCAGCAGCCAAGATGGGGAGCCCTATAATGAAAAACTGTTTTTT
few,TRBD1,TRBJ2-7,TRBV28,CASSTGQGYEQYF,TGTGCCAGCAGCACTGGACAGGGCTACGAGCAGTACTTC
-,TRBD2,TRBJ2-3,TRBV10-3,CAIRGTSGGIDTQYF,TGTGCCATCAGAGGGACTAGCGGGGGGATAGATACGCAGTATTTT
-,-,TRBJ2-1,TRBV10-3,CAISYSRSNEQFF,TGTGCCATCAGTTACTCGCGGAGCAATGAGCAGTTCTTC
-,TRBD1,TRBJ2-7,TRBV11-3,CASSDGTGYEQYF,TGTGCCAGCAGCGACGGGACAGGCTACGAGCAGTACTTC
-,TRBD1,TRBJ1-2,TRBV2,CASSATGTGREGYTF,TGTGCCAGCAGTGCTACCGGGACAGGGAGAGAGGGCTACACCTTC
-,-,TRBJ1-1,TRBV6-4,CASSERQFTEAFF,TGTGCCAGCAGTGAGAGACAGTTCACTGAAGCTTTCTTT
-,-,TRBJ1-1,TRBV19,CASSEGQLEAFF,TGTGCCAGTAGTGAGGGACAACTTGAAGCTTTCTTT
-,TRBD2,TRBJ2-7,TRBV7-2,CASSLASSGATYEQYF,TGTGCCAGCAGCTTAGCCTCTAGCGGAGCGACCTACGAGCAGTACTTC
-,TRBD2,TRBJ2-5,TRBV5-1,CASSSLSGRALRETQYF,TGCGCCAGCAGCTCCCTTAGCGGGAGGGCCTTACGAGAGACCCAGTACTTC
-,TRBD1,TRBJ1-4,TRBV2,CASSSRPGQRNEKLFF,TGTGCCAGCAGTTCGAGGCCGGGACAGCGGAATGAAAAACTGTTTTTT
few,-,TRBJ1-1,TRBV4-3,CASSQDWGGERTEAFF,TGCGCCAGCAGCCAAGATTGGGGGGGAGAACGCACTGAAGCTTTCTTT
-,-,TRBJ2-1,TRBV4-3,CASSQDYPGTNLYNEQFF,TGCGCCAGCAGCCAAGACTACCCGGGAACTAACCTCTACAATGAGCAGTTCTTC
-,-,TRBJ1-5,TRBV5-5,CASSPAGAAGYSNQPQHF,TGTGCCAGCAGTCCCGCGGGGGCCGCGGGGTATAGCAATCAGCCCCAGCATTTT
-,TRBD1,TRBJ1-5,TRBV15,CATSRQNRGTSNQPQHF,TGTGCCACCAGCAGACAGAACAGGGGAACGAGCAATCAGCCCCAGCATTTT
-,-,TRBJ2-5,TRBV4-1,CASSGRGHTPETQYF,TGCGCCAGCAGCGGGCGGGGGCATACTCCGGAGACCCAGTACTTC
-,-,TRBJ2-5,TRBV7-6,CASSLGSRGVGETQYF,TGTGCCAGCAGCTTAGGATCCAGGGGTGTGGGAGAGACCCAGTACTTC
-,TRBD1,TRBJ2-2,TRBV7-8,CTSSLPPGTGGFTGELFF,TGTACCAGCAGCTTACCCCCCGGGACAGGGGGCTTTACCGGGGAGCTGTTTTTT
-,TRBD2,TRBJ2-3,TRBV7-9,CASSSTSGGSDTQYF,TGTGCCAGCAGCTCGACTAGCGGGGGGTCGGATACGCAGTATTTT
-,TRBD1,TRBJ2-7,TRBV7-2,CASSFGTEGYEQYF,TGTGCCAGCAGCTTCGGGACAGAGGGCTACGAGCAGTACTTC
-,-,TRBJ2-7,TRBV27,CASSRGMQGSYEQYF,TGTGCCAGCAGTAGGGGTATGCAGGGATCTTACGAGCAGTACTTC
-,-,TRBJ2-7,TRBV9,CASSAGWGEQYF,TGTGCCAGCAGCGCAGGGTGGGGCGAGCAGTACTTC
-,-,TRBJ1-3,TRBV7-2,CASSLGYTGNTIYF,TGTGCCAGCAGCTTAGGATACACGGGAAACACCATATATTTT
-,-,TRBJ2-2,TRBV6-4,CASRQMNSGASTGELFF,TGTGCCAGCAGACAAATGAACTCAGGGGCAAGCACCGGGGAGCTGTTTTTT
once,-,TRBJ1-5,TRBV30,CAWSVADYQPQHF,TGTGCCTGGAGTGTAGCCGATTATCAGCCCCAGCATTTT
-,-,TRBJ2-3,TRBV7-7,CASSLVYTDTQYF,TGTGCTAGCAGCTTGGTCTACACAGATACGCAGTATTTT
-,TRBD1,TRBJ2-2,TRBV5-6,CASSLLGGLGSGELFF,TGTGCCAGCAGCTTGTTAGGGGGCCTGGGTTCCGGGGAGCTGTTTTTT
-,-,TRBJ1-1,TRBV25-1,CASSEAGEGTEAFF,TGTGCCAGCAGTGAAGCAGGGGAAGGCACTGAAGCTTTCTTT
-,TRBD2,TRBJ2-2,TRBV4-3,CASSQLGRGGHTGELFF,TGCGCCAGCAGCCAACTAGGGCGGGGGGGTCACACCGGGGAGCTGTTTTTT
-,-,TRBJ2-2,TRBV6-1,CASSSTGQWLFF,TGTGCCAGCAGTTCCACCGGACAATGGCTGTTTTTT
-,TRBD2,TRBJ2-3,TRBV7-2,CASSSSSGGPARTDTQYF,TGTGCCAGCAGCTCTTCTAGCGGGGGGCCGGCGCGCACAGATACGCAGTATTTT
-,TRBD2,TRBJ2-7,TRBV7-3,CASSTGLAGEQYF,TGTGCCAGCAGCACGGGACTAGCAGGCGAGCAGTACTTC
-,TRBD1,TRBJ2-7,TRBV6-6,CASSYPGQGNEQYF,TGTGCCAGCAGTTACCCGGGACAGGGAAACGAGCAGTACTTC
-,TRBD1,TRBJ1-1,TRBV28,CASSRTGGRVTEAFF,TGTGCCAGCAGTCGTACAGGGGGCAGGGTCACTGAAGCTTTCTTT
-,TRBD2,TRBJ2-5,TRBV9,CASSAGFSGGAEETQYF,TGTGCCAGCAGCGCCGGATTTAGCGGGGGGGCCGAGGAGACCCAGTACTTC
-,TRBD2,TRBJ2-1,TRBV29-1,CSVEWGGRASSYNEQFF,TGCAGCGTTGAGTGGGGTGGGAGGGCAAGCTCCTACAATGAGCAGTTCTTC
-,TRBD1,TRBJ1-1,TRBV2,CASSEAGQTNTEAFF,TGTGCCAGCAGTGAAGCGGGACAGACAAACACTGAAGCTTTCTTT
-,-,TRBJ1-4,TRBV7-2,CASSTRTHEKLFF,TGTGCCAGCAGCACCAGGACACATGAAAAACTGTTTTTT
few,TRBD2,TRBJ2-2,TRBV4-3,CASSQDRLAGNTGELFF,TGCGCCAGCAGCCAAGATCGCCTAGCGGGGAACACCGGGGAGCTGTTTTTT
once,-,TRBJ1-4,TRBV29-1,CSVASTELGEKLFF,TGCAGCGTTGCTTCGACAGAACTCGGTGAAAAACTGTTTTTT
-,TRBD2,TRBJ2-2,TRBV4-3,CASSQVIAGGNTGELFF,TGCGCCAGCAGCCAAGTTATAGCGGGGGGGAACACCGGGGAGCTGTTTTTT
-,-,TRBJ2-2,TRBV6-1,CASSEKGTGELFF,TGTGCCAGCAGTGAAAAGGGGACCGGGGAGCTGTTTTTT
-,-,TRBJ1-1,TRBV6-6,CASSSQMNTEAFF,TGTGCCAGCAGTTCTCAGATGAACACTGAAGCTTTCTTT
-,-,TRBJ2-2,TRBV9,CASSVKSGGAGELFF,TGTGCCAGCAGCGTGAAGTCTGGAGGGGCCGGGGAGCTGTTTTTT
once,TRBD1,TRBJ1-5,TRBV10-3,CAISESDRGNQPQHF,TGTGCCATCAGTGAGTCGGACAGGGGGAATCAGCCCCAGCATTTT
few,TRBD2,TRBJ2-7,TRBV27,CASSPLSSGSAEQYF,TGTGCCAGCAGTCCTCTGAGTAGCGGGAGCGCCGAGCAGTACTTC